This T cell receptor (beta chain) was retrieved from a study of blood T cell repertoires in COVID-19. The study recruited people aged 18 to 89 years across about 25 US areas. Categorization into cohorts depended on clinical history that participants reported. In Cohort 3, a recovered donor had either two negative PCRs, clearance, or symptom resolution. Method: immunoSEQ multiplex PCR; TCRdb's copy keeps in-frame clones and lacks some. The sample lists some 510,000 clones, roughly 90% occurring once. This clone was seen a handful of times. V gave up 2 bases and J gave up 3 bases, with 9 bases separating them. The length of the CDR3 is 14 residues. CDR1 SGHDT and CDR2 YYEEEE come from the germline V gene.

This chain uses TRBV5-6 with TRBJ1-3; D remains unclear. The sequenced sample was PBMCs or T cells enriched from blood (not recorded which). This clonotype was obtained from a middle-aged woman who had recovered from COVID-19. The CDR3 region has the DNA TGTGCCAGCAGCTTAGTCGGTGTTGGAAACACCATATATTTT. The encoded protein is CASSLVGVGNTIYF.